This TCR beta chain was sequenced during a study of early T cells in non-severe SARS-CoV-2 infection. Study background: Unsorted whole blood bulk RNA was sequenced, with unpaired chains.

Notes on the study in general: Clonotype matching in VDJdb favored anti-spike CD8 responses and did not capture private and CD4 specificities.

Ten or more counts support this clonotype. Its antigen is undetermined. Tagging with unique molecular identifiers was applied to individual cDNA molecules. TCRdb re-analysed the 5' RACE reads in MiXCR, keeping a single row per CDR3 protein. This table holds 87,000 or so distinct CDR3 sequences, about 12% found once. V lost 0 bases and J lost 2, with 7 bases in between. From germline, CDR1 is SQVTM and CDR2 ANQGSEA. This CDR3 spans 13 amino acids. The material sequenced was whole blood. The TCR originated in an adult who was a healthcare worker with PCR-confirmed SARS-CoV-2 infection or an uninfected control (not recorded which). The chain employs TRBV29-1 and TRBJ1-2; D is ambiguous. Written as DNA, the CDR3 is TGCAGCGTTGAAGACGGGCACAACTATGGCTACACCTTC. This codes for CSVEDGHNYGYTF.